This T cell receptor (beta chain) was profiled in a study of cytomegalovirus exposure and HLA in healthy donors. The CDR3 consists of 15 residues. Unmatched junction bases numbered 8, after V lost 3 bases and J lost 8 bases. PCR used 60 Vbeta primers and 13 Jbeta primers. The repertoire was sequenced with immunoSEQ multiplex PCR; TCRdb's copy has only in-frame clones and lacks some. The table includes over 100,000 clones, 80% detected once. The chain combines TRBV23-1 with TRBJ2-1; the match to TRBD2 covers 9 bases. TRBV23-1 is filed as an ORF, its function uncertain. The sequencing sample was made of PBMCs. The TCR sequence derives from a man aged 25-45 years in good health and CMV-seronegative. The CDR3 sequence: CASSQERGVGYEQFF. Here the CDR3 DNA reads TGCGCCAGCAGTCAGGAGCGGGGGGTAGGCTATGAGCAGTTCTTC.